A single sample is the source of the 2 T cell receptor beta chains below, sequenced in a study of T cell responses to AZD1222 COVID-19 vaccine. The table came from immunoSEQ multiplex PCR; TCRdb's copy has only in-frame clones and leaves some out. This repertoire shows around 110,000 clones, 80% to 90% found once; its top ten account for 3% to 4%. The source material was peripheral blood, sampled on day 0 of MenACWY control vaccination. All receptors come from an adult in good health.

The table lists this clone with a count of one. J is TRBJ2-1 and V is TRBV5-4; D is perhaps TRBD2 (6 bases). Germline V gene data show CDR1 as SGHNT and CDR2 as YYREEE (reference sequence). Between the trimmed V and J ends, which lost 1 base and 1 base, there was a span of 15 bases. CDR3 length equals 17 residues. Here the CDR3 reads CASSLPPGRGSYNEQFF. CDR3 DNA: TGTGCCAGCAGCTTGCCCCCTGGGCGGGGATCCTACAATGAGCAGTTCTTC.

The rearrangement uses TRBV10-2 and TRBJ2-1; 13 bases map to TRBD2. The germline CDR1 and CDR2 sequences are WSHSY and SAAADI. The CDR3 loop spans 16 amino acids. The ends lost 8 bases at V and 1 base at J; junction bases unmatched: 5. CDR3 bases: TGCGCCAGCGTTGGACTAGCGGGGGTGTCCTACAATGAGCAGTTCTTC. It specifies CASVGLAGVSYNEQFF.